One and the same sample provided the 11 T cell receptor beta chains below, sequenced in a study of blood T cell repertoires in COVID-19. Here immunoSEQ multiplex PCR was the method, and the copy in TCRdb shows in-frame clones only, minus some. The sample contains roughly 330,000 clones, around 89% of which appear only once. The material sequenced was peripheral blood. These receptor sequences come from a woman in her forties or fifties with active or convalescent COVID-19.

The chain joins TRBV19 to TRBJ2-7; 9 bases match TRBD2. V shed 7 bases, J shed 4 bases, and the junction held 11 bases outside the gene matches. Germline values: CDR1 LNHDA, CDR2 SQIVND (reference sequence). There are 15 residues in the CDR3. The CDR3, as DNA: TGTGCCAGTATGGATAGGGCTAGCGGGATGTACGAGCAGTACTTC. Protein: CASMDRASGMYEQYF.

The sample holds a few counts of this clone. The rearrangement links TRBV5-1 to TRBJ2-3; 9 bases agree with TRBD2. This CDR3 is built from 17 residues. The germline gives CDR1 SGHRS, CDR2 YFSETQ. Trimming at V came to 4 bases and at J to 2 bases, leaving 11 bases not matched to a gene. The CDR3 nucleotides are TGCGCCAGCAGCCAACTCCCGGGACTAGCTCACACAGATACGCAGTATTTT. It is translated as CASSQLPGLAHTDTQYF.

This clone was observed a single time. The chain carries TRBV9 and TRBJ2-2; 7 positions agree with TRBD2. This CDR3 has 14 residues. Germline lookup yields CDR1 SGDLS and CDR2 YYNGEE. Unmatched junction bases numbered 2, after V lost 0 bases and J lost 6 bases. This CDR3 is CASSVGGGAGELFF. CDR3 nucleotides: TGTGCCAGCAGCGTAGGTGGGGGGGCCGGGGAGCTGTTTTTT. Using reference TRBV9 and TRBJ2-2 for the parts outside the CDR3, the full variable domain is DSGVTQTPKHLITATGQRVTLRCSPRSGDLSVYWYQQSLDQGLQFLIQYYNGEERAKGNILERFSAQQFPDLHSELNLSSLELGDSALYFCASSVGGGAGELFFGEGSRLTVL.

V usage is TRBV19 and J usage is TRBJ1-1; 8 bases align to TRBD1. In germline, CDR1 is LNHDA, CDR2 SQIVND (reference sequence). V was pared by 2 bases and J by 3 bases, with 8 bases of the junction left unmatched. The CDR3 has 16 residues. The CDR3 nucleotides are TGTGCCAGTAGTATAATCCTGACAGGGGAGGACACTGAAGCTTTCTTT. This translates into CASSIILTGEDTEAFF.

V is TRBV9 and J is TRBJ2-5, with 7 bases that match TRBD2. The germline V gene encodes CDR1 SGDLS and CDR2 YYNGEE. J was trimmed by 1 base and V by 3 bases; bases with no gene match: 6. CDR3 length equals 15 residues. CDR3 in amino acids: CASSGRRGGQETQYF. The CDR3 DNA reads as TGTGCCAGCAGCGGCCGGCGCGGGGGCCAAGAGACCCAGTACTTC.

This clone was seen only a few times. The chain links TRBV6-5 to TRBJ1-2, with TRBD1 matching over 7 bases. V lost 0 bases and J lost 10; bases outside the gene matches: 8. The CDR3 extends over 14 amino acids. Germline CDR1 MNHEY, CDR2 SVGAGI. Written as DNA, the CDR3 is TGTGCCAGCAGTTACTCGGGGGGCGACAGGGTCTACACCTTC. Translation gives CASSYSGGDRVYTF.

The chain employs TRBV29-1 and TRBJ2-1; 13 bases align to TRBD2. This CDR3 spans 13 amino acids. V was pared by 7 bases and J by 9 bases, with 6 bases of the junction left unmatched. Germline CDR1 and CDR2: SQVTM and ANQGSEA. As DNA, the CDR3 is TGCAGCGGGACGACTAGCGGGAGGACTGAGCAGTTCTTC. Its translation is CSGTTSGRTEQFF.

V gene TRBV18 combines with J gene TRBJ2-5; D perhaps matches TRBD2 (6 bases). The germline CDR1 and CDR2 sequences are KGHSH and LQKENI. Trimming removed 0 bases at V and 0 bases at J, with 14 bases between. This CDR3 has 17 residues. The DNA of the CDR3 is TGTGCCAGCTCACCACCGCTCGGCGGGAAGTACCAAGAGACCCAGTACTTC. Residues: CASSPPLGGKYQETQYF. The whole variable domain, filled in from reference TRBV18 and TRBJ2-5, reads NAGVMQNPRHLVRRRGQEARLRCSPMKGHSHVYWYRQLPEEGLKFMVYLQKENIIDESGMPKERFSAEFPKEGPSILRIQQVVRGDSAAYFCASSPPLGGKYQETQYFGPGTRLLVL.

The chain employs TRBV5-8 and TRBJ2-7; 7 positions agree with TRBD1. Per the germline V gene, CDR1 is SGHTS and CDR2 is YDEGEE. After removal of 4 bases from V and 1 base from J, the junction contained 14 bases not matched to a gene. This CDR3 has 17 residues. The CDR3 DNA follows: TGTGCCAGCAGCCCTAAATTTGGGACAGATGGATCCTACGAGCAGTACTTC. Residues: CASSPKFGTDGSYEQYF.

The chain has TRBV5-1 and TRBJ2-1; a weak D match, TRBD1 (5 bases). Deletions cut 4 bases from V and 0 bases from J, with 11 bases between. The CDR3 has 15 amino acids. Per germline, CDR1 SGHRS and CDR2 YFSETQ. The CDR3 sequence is CASSPGLSSYNEQFF. The CDR3 DNA is TGCGCCAGCAGCCCAGGGTTGAGCTCCTACAATGAGCAGTTCTTC.

The rearrangement links TRBV30 to TRBJ1-5, with D hard to call. This CDR3 is 13 amino acids long. Germline V gives CDR1 GTSNPN, CDR2 SVGIG (reference sequence). V shed 3 bases and J shed 7 bases, with 13 bases lying between them. The CDR3 reads CAWSAGLDQPQHF. The CDR3 DNA follows: TGTGCCTGGAGCGCCGGACTTGACCAGCCCCAGCATTTT.